The 27 T cell receptor beta chains below come from one sample, sequenced in a study of blood T cell repertoires in COVID-19. This table comes from immunoSEQ multiplex PCR, and its TCRdb copy is limited to in-frame clones, with some not included. The repertoire has a few hundred thousand clones, 75% to 90% of them found once; the top ten carry 1.5% to 2%. The specimen sequenced was PBMCs or T cells enriched from blood (not recorded which). Every receptor here comes from a woman in her forties or fifties who had recovered from COVID-19.

Worth noting for this clone: Additional DNA sequences in this sample encode the identical CDR3. The chain carries TRBV3-1 (or the pseudogene TRBV3-2) and TRBJ2-1, with 7 positions matching TRBD2. V dropped 0 bases and J dropped 4; count of bases not matched to a gene: 9. The CDR3 runs 17 residues. Germline CDR1 reads LGHDT; CDR2 reads YNNKEL (reference sequence). The CDR3 bases are TGTGCCAGCAGCCAAGATGGTAGCGGGCGACGATACAATGAGCAGTTCTTC. It yields the protein CASSQDGSGRRYNEQFF.

The chain links TRBV19 to TRBJ1-1; D is unresolved. Trimming left V 5 bases short and J 1 base short, with 5 bases between. CDR3 length: 12 amino acids. Germline V gene sequence: CDR1 LNHDA, CDR2 SQIVND (reference sequence). CDR3 region: CASSLQNTEAFF. The CDR3 coding sequence is TGTGCCAGTAGTTTACAGAACACTGAAGCTTTCTTT.

The gene calls are TRBV28 and TRBJ2-7; tentative D call: TRBD1 (5 bases). V dropped 6 bases and J dropped 7 bases, with 13 bases sitting between them. There are 12 residues in the CDR3. Germline-derived CDR1 and CDR2 are MDHEN and SYDVKM. The CDR3 DNA follows: TGTGCCAGCAGCTACAGGTCTCGGGAGCAGTACTTC. Translated, it gives CASSYRSREQYF.

The rearrangement links TRBV7-2 to TRBJ2-7, with 9 bases lining up with TRBD1. Germline CDR1 is SGHTA and CDR2 is FQGNSA. The ends lost 1 base at V and 2 bases at J; junction bases unmatched: 3. The CDR3 length is 15 residues. The CDR3 bases are TGTGCCAGCAGCTTAGAGGGACAGGGTACCTACGAGCAGTACTTC. Translated: CASSLEGQGTYEQYF.

This clone was detected only once. J is TRBJ1-1 and V is TRBV5-1; possible D gene TRBD1, 5 bases. V was cut by 5 bases and J by 1 base, with 18 bases left in between. The CDR3 consists of 16 residues. Germline-derived CDR1 and CDR2 are SGHRS and YFSETQ. The CDR3 here is CASRPKTNTGNTEAFF. The DNA for the CDR3 is TGCGCCAGCAGGCCGAAGACCAACACAGGGAACACTGAAGCTTTCTTT. Complete variable domain (other parts from reference TRBV5-1 and TRBJ1-1): KAGVTQTPRYLIKTRGQQVTLSCSPISGHRSVSWYQQTPGQGLQFLFEYFSETQRNKGNFPGRFSGRQFSNSRSEMNVSTLELGDSALYLCASRPKTNTGNTEAFFGQGTRLTVV.

CDR3 protein: CANTGTGVTDTQYF. In nucleotides, the CDR3 is TGTGCCAATACCGGGACAGGGGTAACAGATACGCAGTATTTT. The rearrangement uses TRBV25-1 and TRBJ2-3, with 10 positions matching TRBD1. V shed 10 bases, J shed 3 bases, and the junction held 7 bases outside the gene matches. Germline CDR1 and CDR2: MGHDK and SYGVNS. This CDR3 is built from 14 residues.

The CDR3 sequence: CASSVLGQGTDTQYF. The CDR3 DNA follows: TGTGCCAGCAGTGTCCTGGGACAGGGCACAGATACGCAGTATTTT. The chain is built from TRBV28 and TRBJ2-3; TRBD1 matches at 8 bases. Germline CDR1 reads MDHEN; CDR2 reads SYDVKM. J lost 1 base, V lost 5 bases, and 5 bases had no gene match. CDR3 length: 15 residues.

The chain carries TRBV7-9 and TRBJ2-5; D may be TRBD2 (6 bases). Germline CDR1 reads SEHNR; CDR2 reads FQNEAQ (reference sequence). CDR3 length equals 15 residues. Trimming removed 4 bases from V and 4 bases from J, with 16 bases in between. This CDR3 reads CASSWGLEGPETQYF. As DNA, the CDR3 is TGTGCCAGCAGCTGGGGACTCGAGGGGCCAGAGACCCAGTACTTC.

The CDR3 DNA sequence: TGTGCCAGTATCCCCCATCGACAGAATAGCAATCAGCCCCAGCATTTT. This gives the protein CASIPHRQNSNQPQHF. The rearrangement links TRBV19 to TRBJ1-5; TRBD1 is a possible D gene (5 bases). Germline CDR1 LNHDA, CDR2 SQIVND (reference sequence). Trimming removed 7 bases from V and 0 bases from J, with 16 bases in between. This CDR3 comprises 16 residues.

This chain uses TRBV6-2 or TRBV6-3 with TRBJ1-1; D unclear. Per the germline V gene, CDR1 is MNHEY and CDR2 is SVGEGT. This CDR3 comprises 11 residues. V lost 6 bases and J 4 bases, leaving 6 bases between the germline ends. In DNA, the CDR3 is TGTGCCAGCAGCCTCGGCACTGAAGCTTTCTTT. This sequence encodes CASSLGTEAFF.

The chain links TRBV3-1 (or the pseudogene TRBV3-2) to TRBJ2-7, with 10 bases matching TRBD1. This CDR3 has 16 residues. The J segment lost 1 base and the V segment lost 2 bases, leaving 5 bases of the junction unmatched. Germline V lookup: CDR1 LGHDT, CDR2 YNNKEL (reference sequence). The CDR3 is CASSQPGQGSSYEQYF. CDR3 DNA: TGTGCCAGCAGCCAACCGGGACAGGGGTCTTCCTACGAGCAGTACTTC.

This clone was counted a single time. The chain joins TRBV4-1 to TRBJ1-4, with D perhaps matching TRBD1 (6 bases). In germline, CDR1 is MGHRA, CDR2 YSYEKL. Trimming pared 5 bases from V and 4 bases from J, leaving 17 bases between. This CDR3 has 16 amino acids. CDR3 coding DNA: TGCGCCAGCAGCTCGGCCGCACAGGGTAGTAATGAAAAACTGTTTTTT. This gives the protein CASSSAAQGSNEKLFF.

The gene calls are TRBV11-3 and TRBJ2-1, with 8 bases lining up with TRBD1. With V trimmed by 5 bases and J by 7 bases, 4 bases remained unmatched. Germline V CDR1 and CDR2: SGHNT, YENEEA. The CDR3 extends over 13 amino acids. CDR3 loop: CASSRQGQNEQFF. The CDR3 DNA sequence: TGTGCCAGCAGCCGACAGGGGCAAAATGAGCAGTTCTTC.

The CDR3 reads CASRDFSYEQYF. CDR3 DNA sequence: TGCGCCAGCAGGGACTTCTCCTACGAGCAGTACTTC. The chain joins TRBV5-1 to TRBJ2-7; possibly TRBD2 for D (5 bases). The CDR3 has 12 residues. Germline-derived CDR1 and CDR2 are SGHRS and YFSETQ. The V end was cut by 5 bases, the J end by 0 bases, with 6 bases between.

Only a few counts were recorded for this clone. This chain joins TRBV2 and TRBJ2-7, with no clear D. V lost 6 bases and J lost 2, with 8 bases in between. The CDR3 runs 12 residues. The V gene's germline CDR1 is SNHLY and CDR2 FYNNEI. In nucleotides, the CDR3 is TGTGCCAGCAGACCTACAGCCTACGAGCAGTACTTC. It encodes CASRPTAYEQYF.

The chain is built from TRBV9 and TRBJ2-7; D possibly corresponds to TRBD1 (6 bases). V was trimmed by 0 bases and J by 3 bases, leaving 16 bases between them. There are 16 residues in the CDR3. The V gene's germline CDR1 is SGDLS and CDR2 YYNGEE. The CDR3 coding sequence is TGTGCCAGCAGCGTAGCTTCCGGGACAATCTACTACGAGCAGTACTTC. As protein: CASSVASGTIYYEQYF.

V is TRBV27 and J is TRBJ1-5, with D possibly being TRBD1 (6 bases). Deletions cut 9 bases from V and 0 bases from J, with 18 bases between. CDR3 size: 16 residues. Germline assignment: CDR1 MNHEY and CDR2 SMNVEV (reference sequence). In nucleotides, the CDR3 is TGTGCCAGTCGAGCGGGGGGCCACCTTAGCAATCAGCCCCAGCATTTT. The encoded protein is CASRAGGHLSNQPQHF.

The chain links TRBV28 to TRBJ2-5; tentative D call: TRBD1 (5 bases). The CDR3 has 15 amino acids. Trimming left V 6 bases short and J 2 bases short, with 16 bases between. Germline V CDR1 and CDR2: MDHEN, SYDVKM. The CDR3 loop reads CASSRGGADQETQYF. CDR3 coding DNA: TGTGCCAGCAGCCGAGGTGGGGCAGATCAAGAGACCCAGTACTTC.

The chain couples TRBV28 to TRBJ1-6; maybe TRBD1 (5 bases). The CDR3 loop spans 11 amino acids. Trimming removed 6 bases at V and 18 bases at J, with 15 bases between. Germline V gene lookup returns CDR1 MDHEN and CDR2 SYDVKM. CDR3 protein: CASSRARGCHF. The CDR3 region has the DNA TGTGCCAGCAGCAGGGCCCGAGGCTGCCACTTT.

J is TRBJ2-3 and V is TRBV28; 7 nucleotides line up with TRBD2. J lost 5 bases, V lost 6 bases, and 2 bases had no gene match. The CDR3 totals 12 residues. Per germline, CDR1 MDHEN and CDR2 SYDVKM. The CDR3 loop is CASSSGVDTQYF. CDR3 bases: TGTGCCAGCAGCAGCGGGGTAGATACGCAGTATTTT.

The chain combines TRBV11-2 with TRBJ2-3; D uncertain. The germline gives CDR1 SGHAT, CDR2 FQNNGV. The V and J ends lost 3 bases and 2 bases respectively, with 9 bases between them. The CDR3 has 14 amino acids. CDR3 DNA: TGTGCCAGCAGCTTCGGAGTCTCCACAGATACGCAGTATTTT. Residues: CASSFGVSTDTQYF.

The V call is TRBV3-1 (or the pseudogene TRBV3-2), the J call TRBJ1-1; tentatively, D is TRBD1 (5 bases). Germline-derived CDR1 and CDR2 are LGHDT and YNNKEL (reference sequence). This CDR3 is 15 amino acids long. Trimming stripped 4 bases from V and 5 bases from J, with 17 bases between. CDR3 sequence (DNA): TGTGCCAGCAGCCCTCAGCTGGACATAGGAACTGAAGCTTTCTTT. Translation gives CASSPQLDIGTEAFF.

This rearrangement joins TRBV28 to TRBJ2-3; weak D call: TRBD2 (6 bases). Germline assignment: CDR1 MDHEN and CDR2 SYDVKM. The CDR3 spans 16 residues. Between the trimmed V and J ends, which lost 4 bases and 3 bases, there was a span of 17 bases. The CDR3 loop is CASSSSTLGRTDTQYF. CDR3 DNA: TGTGCCAGCAGTTCCAGTACATTAGGGAGGACAGATACGCAGTATTTT. The full variable domain, rest sourced from reference TRBV28 and TRBJ2-3, is DVKVTQSSRYLVKRTGEKVFLECVQDMDHENMFWYRQDPGLGLRLIYFSYDVKMKEKGDIPEGYSVSREKKERFSLILESASTNQTSMYLCASSSSTLGRTDTQYFGPGTRLTVL.

The chain links TRBV28 to TRBJ1-1; tentative D call: TRBD1 (5 bases). The germline CDR1 and CDR2 sequences are MDHEN and SYDVKM. The ends were cut back, 5 bases at V and 3 bases at J, with 19 bases in the middle. CDR3 size: 16 residues. CDR3 nucleotide sequence: TGTGCCAGCAGTACTTACAGTCGGGGAGGGGACACTGAAGCTTTCTTT. Its translation is CASSTYSRGGDTEAFF.

V gene TRBV7-9 combines with J gene TRBJ2-5, with D possibly being TRBD1 (6 bases). V dropped 0 bases and J dropped 3 bases, with 11 bases sitting between them. The CDR3 length is 15 residues. Germline V gene data show CDR1 as SEHNR and CDR2 as FQNEAQ (reference sequence). The CDR3 nucleotides read TGTGCCAGCAGCTTAGCTGGGACACACAAAGAGACCCAGTACTTC. It is translated as CASSLAGTHKETQYF.

This clone appeared a single time. CDR3 amino acids: CSVEMGPNQPQHF. Written as DNA, the CDR3 is TGCAGCGTTGAAATGGGCCCAAATCAGCCCCAGCATTTT. The rearrangement links TRBV29-1 to TRBJ1-5; D gene ambiguous. Trimming pared 2 bases from V and 4 bases from J, leaving 9 bases between. The CDR3 length is 13 residues. Germline lookup yields CDR1 SQVTM and CDR2 ANQGSEA.

This chain connects TRBV6-6 to TRBJ1-2, with 8 bases that match TRBD1. V trimming: 6 bases; J trimming: 7 bases; junction bases outside the gene matches: 16. CDR1 is MNHNY and CDR2 is SVGAGI in the germline V gene (reference sequence). There are 16 residues in the CDR3. Here the CDR3 reads CASREITSDRESGYTF. CDR3 bases: TGTGCCAGCAGGGAGATTACATCGGACAGGGAAAGTGGCTACACCTTC.